This TCR beta chain was obtained from a study of shared clonotypes between healthy human individuals. Study context: Researchers drew samples from a couple of women and a few men aged 18 to 49.

The repertoire was sequenced with immunoSEQ multiplex PCR; TCRdb's copy has only in-frame clones and lacks some. The sample has about 2,100,000 clones, just over 90% seen once; the top ten hold around 1.7%. CD45RO negativity and positive selection for CCR7 defined naive CD8 cells, a population that excluded terminally differentiated effector memory CD45RA+ cells. The V and J ends lost 3 bases and 3 bases, in that order; junction bases with no gene match: 4. Per the germline V gene, CDR1 is MGHRA and CDR2 is YSYEKL. CDR3 length equals 15 residues. Sequencing was done on a sample of naive CD8+ T cells from PBMCs. J is TRBJ2-1 and V is TRBV4-1; 8 nucleotides match TRBD1. This sequence was found in a man aged 18 to 29 in good health. Some clones in this sample may be carry-over from other donors' samples. The CDR3 sequence: CASSQGQANYNEQFF. The CDR3 DNA reads TGCGCCAGCAGCCAGGGACAGGCAAACTACAATGAGCAGTTCTTC.